Presented here are 27 T cell receptor beta chains from one specimen sequenced in a study of blood T cell repertoires in COVID-19. Assay: immunoSEQ multiplex PCR; the TCRdb copy retains only in-frame clones and omits some. There are some 140,000 clones in the sample; almost 80% occur only once, and 9.5% to 13% lies in the top ten. Sequencing used peripheral blood. Source of these receptors: a man in his sixties who had recovered from COVID-19.

The chain links TRBV4-1 to TRBJ2-5; 9 positions agree with TRBD1. V was pared by 1 base and J by 3 bases, with 9 bases of the junction left unmatched. Germline loops: CDR1 MGHRA, CDR2 YSYEKL. This CDR3 has 17 residues. As DNA, the CDR3 is TGCGCCAGCAGCCAAGGTATAAACAGGGGGCGAAAAGAGACCCAGTACTTC. Protein: CASSQGINRGRKETQYF.

J is TRBJ1-5 and V is TRBV5-1; D unresolved. The CDR3 runs to 14 residues. The V end lost 0 bases, the J end lost 4 bases, and 8 bases lay between the germline ends. Germline V gives CDR1 SGHRS, CDR2 YFSETQ. This CDR3 reads CASSLDGGNQPQHF. The CDR3 coding sequence is TGCGCCAGCAGCTTGGATGGAGGGAATCAGCCCCAGCATTTT.

This clone was observed many times. This chain links TRBV5-1 with TRBJ2-2; a weak D match, TRBD1 (5 bases). The V gene's germline CDR1 is SGHRS and CDR2 YFSETQ. Trimming left V 3 bases short and J 0 bases short, with 9 bases between. This CDR3 region has 15 residues. The CDR3 loop reads CASSSRTTNTGELFF. The CDR3 DNA reads as TGCGCCAGCAGCTCACGGACAACGAACACCGGGGAGCTGTTTTTT.

The rearrangement uses TRBV28 and TRBJ1-1, with D perhaps matching TRBD1 (5 bases). This CDR3 region has 12 residues. The V gene's germline CDR1 is MDHEN and CDR2 SYDVKM. V was trimmed by 10 bases and J by 4 bases, leaving 13 bases between them. The CDR3 loop reads CATGRRSTEAFF. The DNA for the CDR3 is TGTGCCACAGGGCGTCGGAGCACTGAAGCTTTCTTT.

This sequence joins TRBV11-2 and TRBJ2-3, with 15 bases identical to TRBD2. Per germline, CDR1 SGHAT and CDR2 FQNNGV. The CDR3 sequence is 17 residues long. The J segment lost 6 bases and the V segment lost 5 bases, leaving 9 bases of the junction unmatched. The CDR3 DNA sequence: TGTGCCAGCAGCCTCGGACTAGCGGGGGGGCCGGGGGATACGCAGTATTTT. It specifies CASSLGLAGGPGDTQYF.

The CDR3 reads CASSLTGPGSNQPQHF. CDR3 DNA sequence: TGTGCCAGTAGCCTGACAGGCCCGGGGAGCAATCAGCCCCAGCATTTT. The chain links TRBV19 to TRBJ1-5; weak D call: TRBD1 (6 bases). CDR3 length: 16 residues. V gave up 6 bases and J gave up 1 base, with 16 bases separating them. CDR1 LNHDA and CDR2 SQIVND come from the germline V gene (reference sequence).

V gene TRBV21-1 combines with J gene TRBJ2-7; the DNA was not used to check the table's D call, TRBD1. TRBV21-1 is termed a pseudogene. The CDR3 sequence is 12 residues long. Here the CDR3 reads CASSNRDHEQYF. The CDR3 nucleotides are TGTGCCAGCAGCAACAGGGATCACGAGCAGTACTTC.

This chain links TRBV6-5 with TRBJ1-1, with 10 bases aligning to TRBD1. Trimming took 4 bases from V and 5 from J; bases not matched to a gene: 4. This CDR3 is 14 amino acids long. Germline loops: CDR1 MNHEY, CDR2 SVGAGI. This chain's CDR3 is CASSSGQGLTEAFF. As DNA, the CDR3 is TGTGCCAGCAGTTCGGGACAGGGGTTAACTGAAGCTTTCTTT.

This sequence joins TRBV5-1 and TRBJ2-7; TRBD2 matches 7 bases. The CDR3 is 16 amino acids. Germline-derived CDR1 and CDR2 are SGHRS and YFSETQ. V trimming: 4 bases; J trimming: 7 bases; junction bases outside the gene matches: 17. For the CDR3, the DNA is TGCGCCAGCAGCCACGGAGGGTCTGCGGGAGCGGGAGAGCAGTACTTC. Its protein product is CASSHGGSAGAGEQYF. Full variable domain (remainder filled in from reference TRBV5-1 and TRBJ2-7): KAGVTQTPRYLIKTRGQQVTLSCSPISGHRSVSWYQQTPGQGLQFLFEYFSETQRNKGNFPGRFSGRQFSNSRSEMNVSTLELGDSALYLCASSHGGSAGAGEQYFGPGTRLTVT.

The V gene is TRBV7-3, the J gene TRBJ2-7; possible D gene TRBD2, 5 bases. The CDR3 is 20 residues long. CDR1 and CDR2 (germline): SGHTA, FQGTGA. Trimming removed 11 bases from V and 0 bases from J, with 35 bases in between. The CDR3 nucleotides read TGTGCCCGTCACACGGGGTCCCCTTCTTTAGTGATTCAAGGCTCCTACGAGCAGTACTTC. It is translated as CARHTGSPSLVIQGSYEQYF.

CDR3 loop: CSVGRGAPSDSQYF. In DNA, the CDR3 is TGCAGCGTTGGCCGGGGGGCCCCGTCAGATTCACAGTACTTC. The chain recombines TRBV29-1 with TRBJ2-4; perhaps TRBD2 as D (7 bases). The CDR3 length is 14 residues. In germline, CDR1 is SQVTM, CDR2 ANQGSEA. V dropped 4 bases and J dropped 13 bases, with 23 bases sitting between them.

The V call is TRBV6-6, the J call TRBJ1-2; 11 bases match TRBD1. Losses at the gene ends were 3 bases for V and 6 bases for J; bases not matched to a gene: 6. Germline V lookup: CDR1 MNHNY, CDR2 SVGAGI (reference sequence). The CDR3 is 15 amino acids. The CDR3, as DNA: TGTGCCAGCAGTTATGCTCCGGACAGGGGGCATGGCTACACCTTC. Protein sequence: CASSYAPDRGHGYTF.

This clone was found a few times. V gene TRBV10-3 combines with J gene TRBJ1-5, with unresolved D. The CDR3 consists of 16 residues. V dropped 2 bases and J dropped 1 base, with 12 bases sitting between them. Germline CDR1 reads ENHRY; CDR2 reads SYGVKD. The CDR3 DNA reads TGTGCCATCAGTGAGGGAGTGGCGGTGAGCAATCAGCCCCAGCATTTT. Its translation is CAISEGVAVSNQPQHF.

The chain's CDR3 is CATSDSRTAFGYTF. CDR3 DNA sequence: TGTGCCACCAGTGATTCCCGGACAGCCTTCGGCTACACCTTC. V usage is TRBV24-1 and J usage is TRBJ1-2, with D perhaps matching TRBD1 (6 bases). Germline V gene sequence: CDR1 KGHDR, CDR2 SFDVKD. With 2 bases removed from V and 8 bases from J, the gap between germline ends came to 14 bases. The CDR3 extends over 14 amino acids.

The V call is TRBV18, the J call TRBJ2-5, with 10 nucleotides matching TRBD2. Trimming took 2 bases from V and 4 from J; bases not matched to a gene: 7. The germline V gene encodes CDR1 KGHSH and CDR2 LQKENI. The CDR3 spans 16 residues. The CDR3 is CASSPVAGGLRETQYF. The CDR3 nucleotides are TGTGCCAGCTCACCAGTAGCGGGAGGACTCCGAGAGACCCAGTACTTC. Drawing the rest from reference TRBV18 and TRBJ2-5, the complete variable domain is NAGVMQNPRHLVRRRGQEARLRCSPMKGHSHVYWYRQLPEEGLKFMVYLQKENIIDESGMPKERFSAEFPKEGPSILRIQQVVRGDSAAYFCASSPVAGGLRETQYFGPGTRLLVL.

The chain recombines TRBV28 with TRBJ2-1, with 15 bases matching TRBD2. The length of the CDR3 is 20 residues. Germline trimming cut 5 bases from V and 2 bases from J; bases unmatched to any gene: 13. Germline-derived CDR1 and CDR2 are MDHEN and SYDVKM. CDR3 loop: CASSPSPGLAGGRPYNEQFF. In nucleotides, the CDR3 is TGTGCCAGCAGTCCGTCCCCGGGACTAGCGGGGGGCCGTCCCTACAATGAGCAGTTCTTC.

This clone occurred once. The chain employs TRBV5-1 and TRBJ2-3, with TRBD2 identical over 9 bases. The V gene's germline CDR1 is SGHRS and CDR2 YFSETQ. CDR3 length equals 17 residues. The V gene end was trimmed by 0 bases and the J gene end by 4 bases; junction bases not matched to a gene: 9. Here the CDR3 DNA reads TGCGCCAGCAGCTTGGATGCGGGAGGGCCCTCGGCAGATACGCAGTATTTT. Its translation is CASSLDAGGPSADTQYF.

This clone was picked up many times. V usage is TRBV28 and J usage is TRBJ1-5; D is possibly TRBD1 (6 bases). CDR3 length equals 15 residues. Germline V gene sequence: CDR1 MDHEN, CDR2 SYDVKM. The V end was cut by 6 bases, the J end by 7 bases, with 19 bases between. CDR3 sequence (DNA): TGTGCCAGCAGGACCCCCGGGACACTCTCCCAGCCCCAGCATTTT. This translates into CASRTPGTLSQPQHF.

This clone occurred once. The junction and the germline gene differ at one end; a read error may be behind it. The rearrangement links TRBV7-6 to TRBJ1-1, with 9 bases that match TRBD1. The CDR3 has 14 residues. Germline loops: CDR1 SGHVS, CDR2 FNYEAQ. CDR3 amino acids: CASSSGTGNAEAFF. In DNA form, the CDR3 reads TGTGCCAGCAGCTCCGGGACAGGGAACGCTGAAGCTTTCTTT.

The chain has TRBV28 and TRBJ1-3; no clear D gene. V was cut by 4 bases and J by 0 bases, with 13 bases left in between. The CDR3 extends over 16 amino acids. Germline lookup yields CDR1 MDHEN and CDR2 SYDVKM. The chain's CDR3 is CASSSDLLNSGNTIYF. The DNA of the CDR3 is TGTGCCAGCAGTTCGGACTTGCTTAACTCTGGAAACACCATATATTTT. Full variable domain (remainder filled in from reference TRBV28 and TRBJ1-3): DVKVTQSSRYLVKRTGEKVFLECVQDMDHENMFWYRQDPGLGLRLIYFSYDVKMKEKGDIPEGYSVSREKKERFSLILESASTNQTSMYLCASSSDLLNSGNTIYFGEGSWLTVV.

The chain uses TRBV4-2 and TRBJ2-5; a weak D match, TRBD2 (5 bases). The V end lost 0 bases, the J end lost 4 bases, and 12 bases lay between the germline ends. Germline CDR1 is LGHNA and CDR2 is YNFKEQ. The CDR3 consists of 15 residues. In DNA form, the CDR3 reads TGTGCCAGCAGCCAAGATCTTGGGAGCCCAGAGACCCAGTACTTC. Residues: CASSQDLGSPETQYF.

This rearrangement joins TRBV3-1 (or the pseudogene TRBV3-2) to TRBJ2-2; the D is unclear. The CDR3 contains 15 residues. Trimming cost V 1 base and J 7 bases, with 13 bases left between them. CDR1 is LGHDT, CDR2 YNNKEL, per germline (reference sequence). CDR3 protein: CASSQVESANGELFF. The CDR3 DNA sequence: TGTGCCAGCAGCCAAGTAGAAAGTGCGAACGGGGAGCTGTTTTTT.

The genes are TRBV7-2 and TRBJ2-5; D possibly corresponds to TRBD1 (6 bases). The CDR3 is 15 amino acids. V was trimmed by 6 bases and J by 1 base, leaving 15 bases between them. Germline V CDR1 and CDR2: SGHTA, FQGNSA. The CDR3 is CASRDQGQSQETQYF. DNA for the CDR3: TGTGCCAGCAGGGACCAGGGACAATCCCAAGAGACCCAGTACTTC.

The chain employs TRBV28 and TRBJ1-5; 7 bases fit TRBD1. Germline CDR1 reads MDHEN; CDR2 reads SYDVKM. This CDR3 has 16 residues. The J segment lost 4 bases and the V segment lost 4 bases, leaving 10 bases of the junction unmatched. CDR3 nucleotide sequence: TGTGCCAGCAGTTCCCGCCGGAGGGGGCTGAATCAGCCCCAGCATTTT. Its protein product is CASSSRRRGLNQPQHF.

This clone was seen more than once but under ten times. V is TRBV7-3 and J is TRBJ2-1; TRBD2 aligns across 7 bases. Trimming at V came to 6 bases and at J to 5 bases, leaving 7 bases not matched to a gene. The CDR3 contains 14 residues. Germline V lookup: CDR1 SGHTA, CDR2 FQGTGA. The CDR3 bases are TGTGCCAGCAGGTCCACGGGGGGAGACAATGAGCAGTTCTTC. This encodes CASRSTGGDNEQFF.

V gene TRBV20-1 combines with J gene TRBJ2-3, with 8 bases lining up with TRBD2. The CDR3 loop spans 16 amino acids. The trim removed 3 bases at V and 2 bases at J, leaving 10 bases unmatched. In germline, CDR1 is DFQATT, CDR2 SNEGSKA (reference sequence). CDR3 in amino acids: CSASFPGGAFTDTQYF. The CDR3 DNA reads as TGCAGTGCTAGTTTTCCGGGAGGGGCCTTCACAGATACGCAGTATTTT.

This chain links TRBV5-1 with TRBJ1-1, with 7 bases lining up with TRBD1. Germline V gives CDR1 SGHRS, CDR2 YFSETQ. The CDR3 contains 14 residues. V gave up 4 bases and J gave up 3 bases; unmatched junction bases: 6. CDR3 loop: CASSPRQGDTEAFF. The CDR3 DNA reads as TGCGCCAGCAGCCCCCGGCAGGGGGACACTGAAGCTTTCTTT.